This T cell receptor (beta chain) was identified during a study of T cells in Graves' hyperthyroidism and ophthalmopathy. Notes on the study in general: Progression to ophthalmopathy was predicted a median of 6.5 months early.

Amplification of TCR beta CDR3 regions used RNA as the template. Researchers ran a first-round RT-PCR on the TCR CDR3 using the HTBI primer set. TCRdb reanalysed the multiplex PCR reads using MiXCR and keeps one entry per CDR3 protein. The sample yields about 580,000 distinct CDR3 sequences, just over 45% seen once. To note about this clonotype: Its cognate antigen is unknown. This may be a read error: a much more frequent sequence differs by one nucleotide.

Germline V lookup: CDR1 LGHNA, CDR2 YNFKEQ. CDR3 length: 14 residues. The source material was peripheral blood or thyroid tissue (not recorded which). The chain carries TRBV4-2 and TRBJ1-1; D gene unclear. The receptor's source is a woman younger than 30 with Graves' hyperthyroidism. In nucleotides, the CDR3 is TGTACCAGCAGTATTACCGGAGGAAACACTGAAGCTTTCTTT. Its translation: CTSSITGGNTEAFF.